This T cell receptor (beta chain) stems from a study of T cells in Graves' hyperthyroidism and ophthalmopathy. Study-level findings and limits: Most clonotypes expanded in thyroid above 0.001 were likewise present in blood.

Trimming removed 1 base from V and 6 bases from J, with 9 bases in between. Germline V gives CDR1 KGHSY, CDR2 FQNENV. This CDR3 contains 13 residues. Patients aged 18 to 65 with hyperthyroidism were newly diagnosed, with duration under 2 months. On the basis of clinical symptoms, serum thyroxine and TRAb, thyroid ultrasound and orbital computed tomography, diagnoses were made. The PBMCs studied were ones that came from 9 to 10 ml fresh peripheral blood. RNA transcripts were the template for amplifying TCR beta CDR3 regions. The TCR CDR3 was amplified in a first-round RT-PCR using the HTBI primer set. TCRdb fed the multiplex PCR reads into MiXCR, producing one record per CDR3 protein. This sample has around 200,000 distinct CDR3 sequences, with over 15% found just once. This clonotype was recorded many times. Its antigen is not identified.

The receptor's source is a woman in her fifties or sixties with Graves' hyperthyroidism. Sequences were obtained from blood. The chain carries TRBV16 and TRBJ1-2, with TRBD1 as a possible D gene (6 bases). The CDR3 coding sequence is TGTGCCAGCAGCCAATATACAGGGAATGGCTACACCTTC. Translating it yields CASSQYTGNGYTF.